The clone carrying this T cell receptor beta chain was counted only a few times. Its cognate antigen is unknown. This entry comes from a study of T-cell reconstitution after alpha-beta-depleted transplantation in children. The CDR3 extends over 15 amino acids. Germline assignment: CDR1 MNHNS and CDR2 SASEGT. Trimming pared 6 bases from V and 8 bases from J, leaving 17 bases between. General study results and limits: Approximately two months post-transplant, alpha-beta T cells reportedly originated from several hundred expanded graft clones. Elevated TCRbeta diversity at day 60 was traced, in some patients, to surviving recipient T cells and thymic progenitors. Counts and diversity of T cells one year after transplant came mostly from newly produced T cells.

For TCRbeta, the library was prepared with unique molecular identifiers. Each CDR3 protein gets one entry after TCRdb re-called the PCR reads with MiXCR. In the table there are 400,000 to 450,000 distinct CDR3 sequences, roughly two fifths of which are singletons. The chain employs TRBV6-1 and TRBJ1-6; D is possibly TRBD1 (6 bases). Sequencing was performed on PBMCs, taken before TCRalphabeta/CD19-depleted stem cell transplant. The clonotype originates from a girl under 10 years old with aplastic anemia, due to receive a stem cell transplant. The CDR3 DNA reads as TGTGCCAGCAGACCCTACAGGGCTAGGGATTCACCCCTCCACTTT. Translated: CASRPYRARDSPLHF.